Listed here are 18 T cell receptor beta chains from one sample, sequenced in a study of shared clonotypes between healthy human individuals. Assay: immunoSEQ multiplex PCR; the TCRdb copy retains only in-frame clones and omits some. The data show hundreds of thousands of clones, with 72% seen just once and under 2% held by the top ten. Input material: memory CD4+ T cells sorted from blood. Noted subset: CD45RA-negative fraction. The receptors derive from a woman in her 30s in good health.

This sequence joins TRBV28 and TRBJ2-1; 8 bases match TRBD1. CDR1 is MDHEN and CDR2 is SYDVKM in the germline V gene. V lost 11 bases, J lost 7 bases, and 10 bases stayed unmatched. This CDR3 region has 13 residues. CDR3 region: CAGGAGGKNEQFF. CDR3 coding DNA: TGTGCCGGCGGGGCAGGGGGCAAGAATGAGCAGTTCTTC.

V and J are TRBV14 and TRBJ2-5, with no clear D. Trimming cost V 1 base and J 5 bases, with 11 bases left between them. Germline CDR1 and CDR2: SGHDN and FVKESK. The CDR3 contains 14 residues. The CDR3 reads CASSQGWEPETQYF. CDR3 nucleotides: TGTGCCAGCAGCCAAGGCTGGGAACCGGAGACCCAGTACTTC.

As concerns this clone: The identical CDR3 is also encoded by other nucleotide sequences in the sample. The chain has TRBV11-3 and TRBJ2-2; D remains ambiguous. The CDR3 spans 14 residues. The germline gives CDR1 SGHNT, CDR2 YENEEA. The germline V and J ends were trimmed by 1 base and 2 bases, with 5 bases remaining between them. The CDR3 DNA is TGTGCCAGCAGCTTAGGTACAAACACCGGGGAGCTGTTTTTT. Encoded protein: CASSLGTNTGELFF.

This clone was counted a single time. At one end, the junction sequence differs from germline, possibly due to a read error. The V gene is TRBV5-8, the J gene TRBJ1-4; 7 bases match TRBD1. The CDR3 has 11 amino acids. Germline V gene data show CDR1 as SGHTS and CDR2 as YDEGEE. CDR3 region: CASSGNRDSLF. CDR3 nucleotide sequence: TGTGCCAGCAGCGGAAACAGGGACAGCTTATTT.

Regarding this clone: The likely explanation is a read error, given a far larger clone one base away. The J gene is TRBJ1-1, the V gene TRBV30; the D is unclear. Germline-derived CDR1 and CDR2 are GTSNPN and SVGIG (reference sequence). The ends were cut back, 5 bases at V and 0 bases at J, with 10 bases in the middle. CDR3 length equals 13 residues. CDR3 nucleotides: TGTGCCTGGGGTTTAGGTGTGAACACTGAAGCTTTCTTT. Translating gives CAWGLGVNTEAFF.

This clone was seen more than once but under ten times. The chain links TRBV27 to TRBJ2-3, with 8 bases identical to TRBD2. Germline-derived CDR1 and CDR2 are MNHEY and SMNVEV (reference sequence). V dropped 6 bases and J dropped 7; count of bases not matched to a gene: 9. The CDR3 runs to 14 residues. The CDR3 DNA follows: TGTGCCAGCAGAGGACTAGCAGTCGTAAATACGCAGTATTTT. This encodes CASRGLAVVNTQYF.

Points on this clone: Other DNA sequences in this specimen translate into the identical CDR3. This sequence joins TRBV19 and TRBJ1-1, with 8 bases that match TRBD1. V lost 3 bases to trimming and J lost 2 bases; unmatched junction nucleotides: 5. The CDR3 is made up of 15 amino acids. Germline lookup yields CDR1 LNHDA and CDR2 SQIVND (reference sequence). The chain's CDR3 is CASSIAGGPNTEAFF. DNA of the CDR3: TGTGCCAGTAGTATTGCAGGGGGCCCAAACACTGAAGCTTTCTTT.

This clone was seen only a few times. The rearrangement uses TRBV27 and TRBJ1-2; no reliable D call. V was clipped by 5 bases and J by 2 bases, with 15 bases between them. Per germline, CDR1 MNHEY and CDR2 SMNVEV (reference sequence). The CDR3 is 15 residues long. CDR3 DNA: TGTGCCAGCAGTCAAAGGGTGGGAGGGAACTATGGCTACACCTTC. It yields the protein CASSQRVGGNYGYTF.

CDR3 in amino acids: CASSPGQGVEKLFF. In DNA, the CDR3 is TGTGCCAGCAGCCCGGGACAGGGGGTTGAAAAACTGTTTTTT. This chain uses TRBV5-8 with TRBJ1-4; 11 nucleotides agree with TRBD1. From germline, CDR1 is SGHTS and CDR2 YDEGEE. The CDR3 extends over 14 amino acids. Germline trimming cut 4 bases from V and 7 bases from J; bases unmatched to any gene: 3.

CDR3 protein: CASRFSGNYNEQFF. The CDR3 nucleotides are TGTGCCAGCAGATTTAGCGGGAACTACAATGAGCAGTTCTTC. The V gene is TRBV27, the J gene TRBJ2-1; the match to TRBD2 covers 8 bases. Germline V gene data show CDR1 as MNHEY and CDR2 as SMNVEV (reference sequence). CDR3 size: 14 residues. V lost 6 bases, J lost 3 bases, and 4 bases stayed unmatched.

CDR3 in DNA: TGTGCCAGCATTCTCGACAGGGACTATGGCTACACCTTC. This encodes CASILDRDYGYTF. J is TRBJ1-2 and V is TRBV6-1, with 7 bases lining up with TRBD1. The CDR3 extends over 13 amino acids. Germline-derived CDR1 and CDR2 are MNHNS and SASEGT. The J segment lost 3 bases and the V segment lost 7 bases, leaving 5 bases of the junction unmatched.

V is TRBV7-8 and J is TRBJ2-7; D ambiguous. The CDR3 has 14 amino acids. Trimming took off 0 bases at V and 3 bases at J, with 9 bases between the two ends. Germline lookup yields CDR1 SGHVS and CDR2 FQNEAQ. The CDR3, as DNA: TGTGCCAGCAGCTTAGCGCTTCAGCACTACGAGCAGTACTTC. The encoded protein is CASSLALQHYEQYF.

The rearrangement uses TRBV7-8 and TRBJ1-2, with D possibly TRBD1 on 6 matching bases. The CDR3 is made up of 15 amino acids. Germline V gene lookup returns CDR1 SGHVS and CDR2 FQNEAQ. V shed 6 bases and J shed 2 bases, with 16 bases lying between them. This chain's CDR3 is CASSQQGIGNYGYTF. In DNA form, the CDR3 reads TGTGCCAGCAGTCAACAGGGCATTGGGAACTATGGCTACACCTTC.

The count of this clone is one. The chain has TRBV5-5 and TRBJ1-1; 7 bases are a match to TRBD1. With 3 bases clipped from V and 1 base from J, the junction kept 3 bases outside the gene matches. The CDR3 is 14 amino acids. From germline, CDR1 is SGHKS and CDR2 YYEKEE (reference sequence). This CDR3 reads CASSSGQRNTEAFF. CDR3 coding DNA: TGTGCCAGCAGCTCGGGACAGAGGAACACTGAAGCTTTCTTT.

This clone was counted once. The V call is TRBV19, the J call TRBJ2-2, with D perhaps matching TRBD1 (5 bases). Germline loops: CDR1 LNHDA, CDR2 SQIVND (reference sequence). CDR3 length equals 14 residues. V was pared by 9 bases and J by 1 base, with 12 bases between. CDR3 loop: CASNPTGNTGELFF. CDR3 coding DNA: TGTGCCAGCAACCCTACAGGGAACACCGGGGAGCTGTTTTTT.

The genes are TRBV18 and TRBJ2-2, with a tentative D call TRBD2 (5 bases). The CDR3 spans 15 residues. The germline V gene has CDR1 KGHSH and CDR2 LQKENI. The germline V and J ends were trimmed by 1 base and 7 bases, with 13 bases remaining between them. In DNA, the CDR3 is TGTGCCAGCTCACCACGACGGGGAATAGGCGGGGAGCTGTTTTTT. It is translated as CASSPRRGIGGELFF. Complete variable domain (other parts from reference TRBV18 and TRBJ2-2): NAGVMQNPRHLVRRRGQEARLRCSPMKGHSHVYWYRQLPEEGLKFMVYLQKENIIDESGMPKERFSAEFPKEGPSILRIQQVVRGDSAAYFCASSPRRGIGGELFFGEGSRLTVL.

In its sample, this clone was seen a few times. V gene TRBV5-1 combines with J gene TRBJ2-7, with 7 bases lining up with TRBD1. Per the germline V gene, CDR1 is SGHRS and CDR2 is YFSETQ. With 4 bases clipped from V and 7 bases from J, the junction kept 5 bases outside the gene matches. This CDR3 is 12 amino acids long. The CDR3 nucleotides are TGCGCCAGCAGCAAGCAGGGGGATGAGCAGTACTTC. Protein product: CASSKQGDEQYF.

The V call is TRBV2, the J call TRBJ2-2, with TRBD2 matching over 9 bases. CDR1 is SNHLY, CDR2 FYNNEI, per germline. CDR3 length: 15 residues. The junction had 9 bases not matched to a gene; V was cut back by 7 bases and J by 6 bases. The CDR3, as DNA: TGTGCCAGCATAGCTTGGACTAGCGTGGCCGGGGAGCTGTTTTTT. It codes for CASIAWTSVAGELFF.